Included here is one T cell receptor (beta chain) sequence, with context. This record belongs to a study of monozygotic twins with inflammatory bowel disease. Through template switching, UMIs that included a 6-nucleotide sample barcode were added. After re-calling the 5' RACE reads, TCRdb lists one entry per CDR3 protein, DNA absent. The clone table shows 300,000 to 350,000 distinct CDR3 sequences, with the ten largest holding around 2%. The CDR3 runs to 15 residues. CDR1 and CDR2 from the germline V gene are DFQATT and SNEGSKA (reference sequence). V is TRBV20-1 and J is TRBJ2-3; no DNA is available, so the TRBD2 call from TCRdb remains unchecked. The source material was blood. The receptor was isolated from a human donor with ulcerative colitis or Crohn's disease, or a healthy co-twin of an affected twin (not recorded which). The chain's CDR3 is CSASTGPGHTDTQYF.